This TCR beta chain was profiled in a study of blood T cell repertoires in COVID-19 (dated by TCRdb to 2020 to 2022). In the study overall: Samples covering the acute and convalescent phases of COVID-19 were provided by collaborators in the United States, Italy and Spain. The prospective study material was composed of cDNA or gDNA derived from T cells, B-cell-depleted T cells, or PBMCs. Nearly every sample came with metadata listing a de-identified subject ID, COVID-19 status, age in years and sex. HLA class I and class II types, where available, came from metadata supplied by the sample provider rather than from assay-based typing. The samples were drawn from two sources: the first 160 participants of the ongoing ImmuneRACE study, and fewer than 1,500 subjects contributed by 6 global collaborators. Subjects who had been exposed to COVID-19, were actively infected with it, or had recovered from it provided the deeply sampled blood TCRbeta repertoires that made up the dataset. The repertoires were made available in a free public database intended to serve as a resource for research on the immune response to SARS-CoV-2. Overall study outcomes, separate from this receptor: How much clinical and demographic metadata was included differed by source and by participant, and the metadata was provided uncurated.

Samples from volunteer blood donors who had recovered from COVID-19 were contributed by a second Seattle source. Each collaborating institution followed its own protocols to collect whole blood in K2EDTA tubes. For TCRbeta analysis, collaborators shipped samples in one of three forms: frozen whole blood, isolated PBMCs, or DNA extracted from either of those sample types. About this clone: Which antigen it targets is not known. Base qualities were left out, and no much larger clone turns up one base away.

The CDR3 holds 15 amino acids from the cysteine to the phenylalanine. The read is trimmed to its CDR3 DNA, 45 bases read in frame from base 1. Germline trimming: 3 bases from V, 2 bases from J; junction bases outside gene matches: 5. The CDR1 and CDR2 encoded by the germline V gene are SNHLY and FYNNEI. TCRbeta CDR3 regions were amplified from genomic DNA using the immunoSEQ Assay, a bias-controlled multiplex PCR. The published analysis was carried out like this. The number of nucleated cells in each sample was estimated from the amplification of reference gene primers within the assay. Sequence reads were collapsed and filtered to measure the absolute abundance of every unique TCRbeta CDR3 rearrangement. For each sample, productive Simpson clonality was calculated as the square root of Simpson's diversity index across productive rearrangements. TCRdb retrieved this table from immuneACCESS and kept in-frame rearrangements only. Not all clones are present; in checked studies, unresolved V genes account for under half, and no reason is known for the remainder. That table supplies the V and J calls and clone size; D and trimming were determined from the DNA. The sample table contains 150,000 to 200,000 clones; only one count was recorded for around 83% of them. Roughly 18% of the sample comes from the top ten.

The chain uses TRBV2 and TRBJ2-7, and TRBD2 aligns with 9 junction nucleotides. The TCR comes from a woman between 70 and 85 years old who had recovered from COVID-19. Material for sequencing was peripheral blood. The DNA sequence is given as TGTGCCAGCAGTGAGGTGGTAGCGGGAGCCTACGAGCAGTACTTC. Its translation is CASSEVVAGAYEQYF.